The 9 T cell receptor beta chains below were found in one sample sequenced in a study of post-analysis software for immune sequencing data. Study results and limitations: Higher frequency in patients than in controls was seen for about 5 TRBV segments, with TRBV5-6, TRBV5-1 and TRBV20-1 among them.

Their target antigens are unknown. Libraries were made from TCR beta cDNA, and they carried unique molecular identifiers. TCRdb reprocessed the PCR reads with MiXCR, giving one entry per CDR3 protein. Altogether approximately 360,000 distinct CDR3 sequences are present, around 33% being singletons, with the ten largest covering roughly 12%. The source material was blood. The receptors derive from a girl between 10 and 17 years old with multiple sclerosis.

A few counts support this clonotype. The genes are TRBV27 and TRBJ1-6; no definite D call. Deletions cut 3 bases from V and 10 bases from J, with 7 bases between. The CDR3 length is 12 residues. Germline V gene sequence: CDR1 MNHEY, CDR2 SMNVEV (reference sequence). Here the CDR3 reads CASSFLQSPLHF. The CDR3, as DNA: TGTGCCAGCAGTTTCTTGCAGTCACCCCTCCACTTT.

The CDR3 loop is CASSLAGTGVTEAFF. The CDR3 nucleotides are TGCGCCAGCAGCTTGGCCGGGACAGGGGTCACTGAAGCTTTCTTT. The chain is built from TRBV5-1 and TRBJ1-1, with 10 bases lining up with TRBD1. Germline CDR1 and CDR2: SGHRS and YFSETQ. The junction had 3 bases not matched to a gene; V was cut back by 0 bases and J by 4 bases. The CDR3 spans 15 residues.

The chain carries TRBV7-3 and TRBJ2-1; 9 positions match TRBD2. After removal of 5 bases from V and 4 bases from J, the junction contained 6 bases not matched to a gene. Germline V gene data show CDR1 as SGHTA and CDR2 as FQGTGA. The CDR3 contains 15 residues. Written as DNA, the CDR3 is TGTGCCAGCAGCCGCGGGGGGGCGGGTTACAATGAGCAGTTCTTC. Its translation: CASSRGGAGYNEQFF.

This clonotype was counted between two and nine times. The V gene is TRBV3-1, the J gene TRBJ1-4; no reliable D call. Germline values: CDR1 LGHDT, CDR2 YNNKEL (reference sequence). This CDR3 has 19 residues. Trimming removed 1 base from V and 0 bases from J, with 18 bases in between. DNA for the CDR3: TGTGCCAGCAGCCAAGGCGCAGGTCTAATATCGGCAACTAATGAAAAACTGTTTTTT. Translation gives CASSQGAGLISATNEKLFF.

This clonotype showed up just a few times. Mismatch with germline at one junction end may stem from a read error. The V call is TRBV7-3, the J call TRBJ2-6; 10 bases are shared with TRBD2. The CDR3 spans 18 residues. The germline CDR1 and CDR2 sequences are SGHTA and FQGTGA. The CDR3 loop reads CASSSGLAAGSGADVLTF. The CDR3 nucleotides are TGTGCCAGCAGCTCCGGACTAGCGGCTGGCTCTGGGGCCGACGTCCTGACTTTC.

The rearrangement uses TRBV7-2 and TRBJ1-5, with unresolved D. Germline values: CDR1 SGHTA, CDR2 FQGNSA. V was pared by 3 bases and J by 5 bases, with 8 bases between. This CDR3 has 13 residues. The CDR3 loop reads CASSFGFHQPQHF. In DNA form, the CDR3 reads TGTGCCAGCAGCTTTGGCTTCCATCAGCCCCAGCATTTT.

This sequence joins TRBV7-2 and TRBJ2-5; 8 bases match TRBD1. The DNA matches TRBJ2-7 better at its end, which makes the J call doubtful. This CDR3 contains 15 residues. The V gene's germline CDR1 is SGHTA and CDR2 FQGNSA. The CDR3 loop reads CASSFFNRGVDEQYF. CDR3 DNA sequence: TGTGCCAGCAGCTTCTTCAACAGGGGGGTTGACGAGCAGTACTTC.

The chain has TRBV7-8 and TRBJ1-2; D remains ambiguous. V lost 4 bases and J lost 1, with 13 bases in between. CDR3 length: 15 residues. Germline CDR1 and CDR2: SGHVS and FQNEAQ. CDR3 bases: TGTGCCAGCAGCTCTCGACATAACTTTAACTATGGCTACACCTTC. Translating it yields CASSSRHNFNYGYTF.

CDR3 loop: CASSVGGRNTEAFF. CDR3 DNA: TGTGCCAGCAGTGTGGGCGGCAGGAACACTGAAGCTTTCTTT. The chain links TRBV9 to TRBJ1-1; D remains unclear. This CDR3 comprises 14 residues. V was cut by 5 bases and J by 1 base, with 12 bases left in between. CDR1 is SGDLS and CDR2 is YYNGEE in the germline V gene.